The clone carrying this TCR beta chain was counted a few times. Its antigen is currently unknown. By quantitative 5'-RACE with molecular barcodes, the TCR beta libraries were made. MiXCR, applied by TCRdb to the 5' RACE reads, yields one record per CDR3 protein. Of roughly 90,000 distinct CDR3 sequences in the sample, roughly 9% were seen once. This specimen belongs to a study of CD8 T cells in ankylosing spondylitis. The CDR3 is made up of 16 amino acids. Germline assignment: CDR1 SEHNR and CDR2 FQNEAQ (reference sequence). After removal of 5 bases from V and 2 bases from J, the junction contained 10 bases not matched to a gene. Whole-study findings and limits: Peripheral blood held disease-linked clones only at relatively low frequency, and these were CD8+. Within ankylosing spondylitis blood, a TCR beta motif made up of several highly homologous variants appeared to be characteristic. Reportedly, disease-linked clones are significantly enriched in ankylosing spondylitis patients' matched synovial fluid.

This sequence originates from a male donor with ankylosing spondylitis. The chain combines TRBV7-9 with TRBJ2-3; TRBD2 matches at 7 bases. The specimen was blood, either unsorted or a sorted T cell fraction (not recorded which). This chain's CDR3 is CASSIHGEGITDTQYF. CDR3 DNA sequence: TGTGCCAGCAGCATCCACGGGGAGGGGATCACAGATACGCAGTATTTT. Filled out from reference TRBV7-9 and TRBJ2-3, the complete variable domain reads DTGVSQNPRHKITKRGQNVTFRCDPISEHNRLYWYRQTLGQGPEFLTYFQNEAQLEKSRLLSDRFSAERPKGSFSTLEIQRTEQGDSAMYLCASSIHGEGITDTQYFGPGTRLTVL.